The sequence of this TCR beta chain was determined in a study of blood T cell repertoires in COVID-19. The CDR3 spans 12 residues. The germline V gene has CDR1 GTSNPN and CDR2 SVGIG (reference sequence). The germline V and J ends were trimmed by 1 base and 2 bases, with 5 bases remaining between them. Assay used: immunoSEQ multiplex PCR; TCRdb lists only in-frame clones, some missing. Of around 100,000 clones listed, around 80% are singletons. This sequence originates from a man between 65 and 80 years old with active or convalescent COVID-19. The sample comprised peripheral blood. The chain combines TRBV30 with TRBJ1-2; D is ambiguous. The CDR3 loop reads CAWSGQNYGYTF. In DNA form, the CDR3 reads TGTGCCTGGAGTGGACAAAACTATGGCTACACCTTC.